What follows describes a single TCR beta chain. Its antigen is unknown. One base away there is no much larger clone; base qualities are not given. The sample belongs to a study of shared clonotypes between healthy human individuals (dated by TCRdb to between 2020 and 2021). Regarding the study in general: The cohort included three men and a couple of women between 18 and 49 years of age. Each donor's leukapheresis produced roughly between roughly 0.85 and 9.5 billion PBMCs. To increase sequencing depth and limit assay-specific biases, TCR repertoire library preparation and sequencing were carried out by different laboratories using diverse techniques. To estimate repertoire size and how much clonotypes are shared between individuals, the study performed deep sequencing of blood TCR repertoires from a few healthy adults. For each donor, CD4 naive and CD4 memory were each given three plates, CD8 naive was given two plates, and CD8 memory was given one plate.

Using the deep immunoSEQ assay, multiplex PCR amplified TCR CDR3 regions from genomic DNA. For each cell subset, the extracted genomic DNA was distributed evenly across all wells of several immunoSEQ 96-well plates, and each plate served as one replicate. Each replicate PCR for sorted subsets received 200 ng genomic DNA, equal to about 29,000 T cell genomes. Purified libraries were quantified with a Qubit 3.0 fluorometer, sized on a Bioanalyzer 2100, and re-quantified with the KAPA Library Quantification kit. Each immunoSEQ 96-well plate was sequenced on its own single-read 150-cycle Illumina NextSeq 550 flow cell. The original methods were these. Because only junctional sequences without quality scores were contained in the immunoSEQ output, filtering matching that applied to full-length reads could not be performed. Sequences were annotated with PyIR, a Python wrapper for IgBLAST v1.9, using IMGT germline references to assign V/J genes and CDR3. Reads were removed for weak V/J assignments (E-value above 1e-6), missing CDR3, stop codons, out-of-frame junctions, or ambiguous translated residues. V3J clonotypes were defined by identical inferred V gene, J gene, and CDR3 amino acid sequence. Percentage overlap between repertoires was calculated by dividing the number of shared unique clonotypes by the size of the smaller repertoire. Three approaches were used to assess repertoire richness: RTK rarefaction, the Chao1 estimator, and Recon v2.1 estimates of unobserved clonotypes. For all TCRbeta clonotypes obtained by the gDNA method from a few donors, generation probabilities were computed with OLGA. Not all clones reach the TCRdb copy of this immuneACCESS table, which keeps in-frame sequences only. Checked studies attribute under half of the gap to unresolved V genes and leave the rest unexplained. V, J and clone size reflect that table, while D and trimming were determined from the DNA. The sample table contains approximately 2.1 million clones; only one count was recorded for approximately 95% of them. The top ten hold about 0.39% of the sample.

What the authors observed across the whole study: Across a few donors, approximately 5% of naive CD4, 3% to 4% of naive CD8, approximately 2.5% of memory CD4, and 0.4% to 0.45% of memory CD8 clonotypes were shared. Compared with non-shared clonotypes, clonotypes shared by all four sorted-subset donors had higher generation probabilities. Naive subsets generally had larger estimated clonotype richness than memory subsets. Because the study included only a small number of donors, the genetic and exposure-history diversity represented was limited. Only blood was sampled, and tissue TCR repertoires likely differ from those in blood. Even with the large sequencing depth, rarefaction of the sorted-subset datasets indicated that sequencing was incomplete. Pairwise subsampling indicated that sequencing depth was expected to affect the degree of clonotype sharing among donors.

The donors were healthy, HIV-negative adults who had no recently reported acute infections or vaccinations. Every donor was a Caucasian adult residing in Nashville, Tennessee, USA. CD4+ T cells were enriched by magnetic negative selection, after which naive cells were positively selected on CD45RA and the negative fraction was taken as the memory subset. Blood was collected by leukapheresis, and PBMCs were isolated by Ficoll-Histopaque density gradient centrifugation and then cryopreserved in liquid nitrogen vapor phase. Analytical flow cytometry was used to check the purity and quantity of each magnetically sorted T cell population. Genomic DNA was isolated from each sorted fraction and quantified by UV absorbance on a Nanodrop 2000c. The germline V gene yields LGHNA for CDR1 and YNFKEQ for CDR2. The CDR3 sequence holds 18 residues, the cysteine and phenylalanine included. Solely the CDR3 DNA is kept, with 54 bases framed from the first base. V was cut back by 4 bases and J by 3 bases, leaving a gap of 21 bases between them.

Sequencing was performed on naive CD4+ T cells from PBMCs. Read against the paper, the sample's cell subset or site label means: CD45RA+ positively selected. The TCR sequence derives from a man between 18 and 29 years old in good health. Some clones in this sample may be carry-over from other donors' samples. Recombination linked TRBV4-2 to TRBJ2-2; TRBD2 could be the D gene, as 5 bases match. The DNA reads as follows: TGTGCCAGCAGCCCTAAATCCCGGGCTAGCCGTGACACCGGGGAGCTGTTTTTT. It is translated as CASSPKSRASRDTGELFF.